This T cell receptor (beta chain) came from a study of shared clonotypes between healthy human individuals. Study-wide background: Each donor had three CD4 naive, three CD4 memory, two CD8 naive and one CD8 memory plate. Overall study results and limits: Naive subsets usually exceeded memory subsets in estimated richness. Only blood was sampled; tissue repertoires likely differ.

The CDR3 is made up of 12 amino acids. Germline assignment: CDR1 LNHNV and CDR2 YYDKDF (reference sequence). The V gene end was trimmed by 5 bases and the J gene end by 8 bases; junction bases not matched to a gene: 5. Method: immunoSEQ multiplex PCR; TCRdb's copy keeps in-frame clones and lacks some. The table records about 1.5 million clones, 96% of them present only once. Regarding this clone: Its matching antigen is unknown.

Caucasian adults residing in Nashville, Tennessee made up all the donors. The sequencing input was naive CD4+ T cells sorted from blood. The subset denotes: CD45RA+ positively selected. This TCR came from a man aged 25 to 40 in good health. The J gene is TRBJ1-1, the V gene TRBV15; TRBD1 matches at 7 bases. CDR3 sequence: CATSVRDREAFF. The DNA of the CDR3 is TGTGCCACCAGCGTTAGGGACAGAGAAGCTTTCTTT.